The TCR beta chain described here comes from a study of shared clonotypes between healthy human individuals. Method: immunoSEQ multiplex PCR; TCRdb's copy keeps in-frame clones and lacks some. Among around 1.4 million clones listed, about 98.5% were seen once. Trimming removed 4 bases at V and 1 base at J, with 14 bases between. The germline V gene has CDR1 MGHDK and CDR2 SYGVNS. This CDR3 is built from 16 residues. Input material: naive CD4+ T cells sorted from blood. Sample subset: CD45RA+ positively selected. The J gene is TRBJ1-5, the V gene TRBV25-1; D remains ambiguous. This clonotype was obtained from a man aged 25-45 years in good health. CDR3 sequence reads: CASSGKCRKSNQPQHF. CDR3 coding DNA: TGTGCCAGCAGTGGAAAGTGCAGGAAGAGCAATCAGCCCCAGCATTTT.